The entry that follows covers one TCR beta chain sequence. Recruitment covered under 25 US areas and drew participants whose ages spanned roughly 18 to 90 years. This sample was taken from a study of blood T cell repertoires in COVID-19. Turning to the study itself: Samples of COVID-19 (acute and convalescent) were obtained from the United States, Italy and Spain.

How the authors handled the data: Estimation of nucleated cell counts was performed using reference gene primer amplification. This table comes from immunoSEQ multiplex PCR, and its TCRdb copy is limited to in-frame clones, with some not included. V and J calls and clone size are as listed in that table; D and trimming were resolved from the DNA. The profile shows 200,000 to 250,000 clones, 70% to 90% of them singletons. V was pared by 8 bases and J by 8 bases, with 18 bases between. Germline CDR1 MRHNA, CDR2 SNTAGT. The CDR3 consists of 13 residues. This receptor was obtained from a woman between 40 and 50 years old with acute COVID-19. Sequenced material: PBMCs or T cells enriched from blood (not recorded which). The chain uses TRBV6-4 and TRBJ1-2; D unclear. The CDR3 coding sequence is TGTGCCAGCCGTCACCCTGGGGAGGAGGGCTACACCTTC. Residues: CASRHPGEEGYTF.